This is a list of T cell receptor beta chains from one sample in a study of cytomegalovirus exposure and HLA in healthy donors. Assay used: immunoSEQ multiplex PCR; TCRdb lists only in-frame clones, some missing. Counted here are around 220,000 clones, roughly four fifths occurring once; the ten biggest clones make up 0.2% to 0.25%. Sequenced sample: PBMCs. The receptors stem from a girl aged 2-15 years in good health and CMV-seronegative. Both conserved end residues are part of each CDR3. The D gene is left open where the match is weak. Only part of the rows carry a size: once, few, many, or a class if the clone is expanded.

TGCGCCAGCAGCCATCGCTCTGACAGGGTCTTCTACGAGCAGTACTTC	CASSHRSDRVFYEQYF	TRBJ2-7	NA	TRBV4-1	TRBD1
TGTGCCAGCAGCCAACAGGGGGCGAAGACTGAAGCTTTCTTT	CASSQQGAKTEAFF	TRBJ1-1	NA	TRBV6-5	TRBD1
TGCGCCAGCAGCTTGGCGGACAGGGAAGAGACCCAGTACTTC	CASSLADREETQYF	TRBJ2-5	NA	TRBV5-1	TRBD1
TGTGCCAGTAATAACAGGGGAAGATACTATGGCTACACCTTC	CASNNRGRYYGYTF	TRBJ1-2	NA	TRBV19	TRBD1
TGCGCCAGCAGCCAAGTACCACAACCGAGACAGGGCGCCGAAGCTTTCTTT	CASSQVPQPRQGAEAFF	TRBJ1-1	few	TRBV4-1	TRBD1
TGCGCCAGCAGCCAAGATGCGGCAGAGCCTAACTATGGCTACACCTTC	CASSQDAAEPNYGYTF	TRBJ1-2	NA	TRBV4-1	NA
TGCGCCAGCAGCGGATCCGGGACTAGCGGGGCGGGCACAGATACGCAGTATTTT	CASSGSGTSGAGTDTQYF	TRBJ2-3	NA	TRBV5-1	TRBD2
TGTGCCAGCAGCTTGAACAGGGGGCCCAGTCAGCCCCAGCATTTT	CASSLNRGPSQPQHF	TRBJ1-5	NA	TRBV7-8	TRBD1
TGTGCCAGCGGAGCCGGCGGTAACAATCAGCCCCAGCATTTT	CASGAGGNNQPQHF	TRBJ1-5	NA	TRBV2	NA
TGTGCCAGCAGCCAAGAGACTAGCGGGGGACATACGCAGTATTTT	CASSQETSGGHTQYF	TRBJ2-3	few	TRBV4-2	TRBD2
TGTGCCAGTAGTTACTTCGGCGGGGGTGTCTACAATGAGCAGTTCTTC	CASSYFGGGVYNEQFF	TRBJ2-1	NA	TRBV19	TRBD2
TGTGCCACCAGCCCCAACAGGGAAGTGAACACTGAAGCTTTCTTT	CATSPNREVNTEAFF	TRBJ1-1	NA	TRBV15	NA
TGTGCCAGCAGCTTGACAGGCCTTAATGAGCAGTTCTTC	CASSLTGLNEQFF	TRBJ2-1	NA	TRBV11-2	NA
TGTGCCAGCAGCCCCGTAGAGCGATGGGAGACCCAGTACTTC	CASSPVERWETQYF	TRBJ2-5	once	TRBV11-2	NA
TGTGCCAGCAGCTCTGCGGGGGGCCCCAGCACAGATACGCAGTATTTT	CASSSAGGPSTDTQYF	TRBJ2-3	NA	TRBV7-9	TRBD2
TGTGCCAGCAGCACGACTAGCGGGAGCGCAAATACGCAGTATTTT	CASSTTSGSANTQYF	TRBJ2-3	NA	TRBV5-4	TRBD2
TGTGCCAGCAGCCCCACAGTGAACACTGAAGCTTTCTTT	CASSPTVNTEAFF	TRBJ1-1	once	TRBV27	NA
TGCGCCAGCAGCTTGAGTGGCCCATCTGCAACTAATGAAAAACTGTTTTTT	CASSLSGPSATNEKLFF	TRBJ1-4	NA	TRBV5-1	NA
TGTGCCAGCAGTGAAGGGGGGGGAGACAGGAACTATGGCTACACCTTC	CASSEGGGDRNYGYTF	TRBJ1-2	NA	TRBV6-1	NA
TGTGCCACCAACAGGGGAGAGACCCAGTACTTC	CATNRGETQYF	TRBJ2-5	NA	TRBV2	TRBD1
TGTGCCAGCTCACTTTCGACAGGAAAGCCGCTAGGCGGCTACACCTTC	CASSLSTGKPLGGYTF	TRBJ1-2	once	TRBV18	NA
TGTGCCAGCAGCTCGAGCTCTGGGGCCAACGTCCTGACTTTC	CASSSSSGANVLTF	TRBJ2-6	NA	TRBV11-3	NA
TGTGCCAGCAGTTACTCGATAAACCTCGGGGGAGATACGCAGTATTTT	CASSYSINLGGDTQYF	TRBJ2-3	few	TRBV6-5	NA
TGTGCCAGCAGCAAAGGAGGACTAGCGGCCTACAATGAGCAGTTCTTC	CASSKGGLAAYNEQFF	TRBJ2-1	few	TRBV21-1	NA
TGTGCCAGCAGTCCGTCAGGGGGCGAGAATTCGAACACTGAAGCTTTCTTT	CASSPSGGENSNTEAFF	TRBJ1-1	NA	TRBV13	TRBD1
TGTGCCAGCAGCTTTATGACGGCTAGAGGCGAGCAGTACTTC	CASSFMTARGEQYF	TRBJ2-7	NA	TRBV7-8	NA
TGTGCCAGCAGCCCAACCGTCGGACAGCCCAAAGCTTTCTTT	CASSPTVGQPKAFF	TRBJ1-1	NA	TRBV7-9	NA
TGTGCCAGCAGTGTGCGACAGACAAGCTCTGGAAACACCATATATTTT	CASSVRQTSSGNTIYF	TRBJ1-3	once	TRBV6-1	NA
TGTGCCAGCAGCTTACAGGGTCACACTGAAGCTTTCTTT	CASSLQGHTEAFF	TRBJ1-1	few	TRBV9	NA
TGCGCCAGCAGCTTCGTCCAGGGGGCCTACGAGCAGTACTTC	CASSFVQGAYEQYF	TRBJ2-7	NA	TRBV5-1	TRBD1